Listed below are T cell receptor beta chains from one sample, sequenced in a study of long-term antiretroviral therapy in people with HIV. Produced via immunoSEQ multiplex PCR; TCRdb's table is partial and in-frame only. Among approximately 32,000 clones listed, approximately 83% were seen once. This specimen was unsorted PBMCs, taken 0.4 years before starting antiretroviral therapy. These receptors originate from a man aged 18 to 35 with HIV. Each CDR3 is given with its conserved first and last residue. The D gene is left open where the match is weak. Size is stated for part of the rows, as once, few or many counts, or as a class when the clone is expanded.

TRBJ1-1 | NA | TRBV28 | NA | CASSGTRRGGNTEAFF | TGTGCCAGCAGCGGAACCCGGAGGGGAGGGAACACTGAAGCTTTCTTT
TRBJ2-7 | NA | TRBV7-8 | NA | CASSVYQAYEQYF | TGTGCCAGCAGCGTTTACCAGGCCTACGAGCAGTACTTC
TRBJ1-4 | NA | TRBV2 | TRBD1 | CASSRTGNNEKLFF | TGTGCCAGCAGTAGGACAGGGAATAATGAAAAACTGTTTTTT
TRBJ2-7 | once | TRBV5-1 | TRBD1 | CASSSGQVSLYEQYF | TGCGCCAGCAGTTCCGGACAGGTCTCACTCTACGAGCAGTACTTC
TRBJ2-2 | NA | TRBV9 | TRBD1 | CASKQGHTGELFF | TGTGCCAGTAAACAGGGGCACACCGGGGAGCTGTTTTTT
TRBJ2-2 | NA | TRBV19 | NA | CASSFGAYTSNTGELFF | TGTGCCAGTAGCTTCGGGGCATACACCTCGAACACCGGGGAGCTGTTTTTT
TRBJ1-2 | NA | TRBV30 | NA | CAWTPYQDIRLHYGYTF | TGTGCCTGGACCCCCTATCAGGACATACGTCTGCACTATGGCTACACCTTC
TRBJ1-2 | NA | TRBV28 | NA | CASSFGGSYGYTF | TGTGCCAGCAGTTTTGGGGGGAGCTATGGCTACACCTTC
TRBJ2-7 | NA | TRBV21-1 | NA | CASSKRDLDEQYF | TGTGCCAGCAGCAAGCGGGACCTCGACGAGCAGTACTTC
TRBJ1-1 | NA | TRBV7-9 | NA | CASSLGQGRIRTEAFF | TGTGCCAGCAGCTTAGGGCAGGGGAGGATTAGGACTGAAGCTTTCTTT
TRBJ2-7 | NA | TRBV19 | TRBD1 | CASSMNRGHEQYF | TGTGCCAGTAGTATGAACAGGGGGCACGAGCAGTACTTC
TRBJ1-2 | few | TRBV19 | NA | CASRSGDRGYTF | TGTGCCAGTAGATCAGGGGATCGTGGCTACACCTTC